This T cell receptor (beta chain) derives from a study of cytomegalovirus exposure and HLA in healthy donors. General study findings and limits: TCR beta V- and J-gene trimming was later associated with a missense DCLRE1C variant. Earlier analysis looked at TCR beta V segments, and most were productive about 90% or about 30% of the time.

For this clone: What it binds is not known.

PCR primers comprised 60 Vbeta and 13 Jbeta primers. TCRdb's copy holds only in-frame clones and misses some; the assay was immunoSEQ multiplex PCR. The repertoire includes more than 110,000 clones, around 82% of them detected once, and 2% to 3% sits in the top ten. The CDR3 spans 13 residues. With V trimmed by 8 bases and J by 3 bases, 3 bases remained unmatched. Germline V gene lookup returns CDR1 MNHEY and CDR2 SMNVEV (reference sequence). The sequenced sample consisted of PBMCs. The sequence came from a man aged 50-60 years in good health and CMV-seronegative. The chain employs TRBV27 and TRBJ2-7, with 11 bases fitting TRBD2. In nucleotides, the CDR3 is TGTGCCAGCCGACTAGCGGGGAGCTACGAGCAGTACTTC. Translating it yields CASRLAGSYEQYF.